This T cell receptor beta chain was identified in a study of HIV-infected children after antiretroviral therapy interruption. The TCR library was built from RNA with a 3' RACE protocol and unique molecular identifiers. Via MiXCR, TCRdb re-called the 3' RACE reads, giving one row per CDR3 protein. The sample carries around 16,000 distinct CDR3 sequences, around 3.2% recorded once. This sample's treatment: PENTA 11 planned treatment interruption arm or continuous ART arm. The CDR3 covers 14 residues. V was pared by 4 bases and J by 0 bases, with 10 bases between. From germline, CDR1 is LNHDA and CDR2 SQIVND (reference sequence). This clonotype is medium-sized in the sample.

The rearrangement joins TRBV19 to TRBJ2-7, with D perhaps TRBD2 (5 bases). This receptor was identified in a child under 18 with HIV. The sample here was CD45RA+ CD4+ T cells from PBMCs, taken from a donor given antiretroviral therapy, either interrupted or continuous. Subset of the sample: naive CD4+ CD45RA+ CD45RO- T cells. The CDR3 here is CASSTARGSYEQYF. The CDR3 DNA is TGTGCCAGTAGTACAGCCCGGGGCTCCTACGAGCAGTACTTC.